Below are 32 T cell receptor beta chains sequenced from a single sample in a study of cytomegalovirus exposure and HLA in healthy donors (dated 2017 in TCRdb). Preparation of the library involved the immunoSEQ multiplex PCR assay. The table was pulled from immuneACCESS by TCRdb, which kept in-frame rearrangements only. Such tables lose some clones; where checked, under half of the loss comes from unresolved V genes, and the rest has no known cause. The sample yields 150,000 to 200,000 clones; under 95% were counted once. The top ten hold around 3.1% of the sample. Sequencing was carried out using PBMCs. The receptors were sampled from a woman between 18 and 29 years old in good health and CMV-seropositive.

The genes are TRBV30 and TRBJ1-6, with TRBD1 identical over 10 bases. The CDR3 is 15 residues long. J gave up 10 bases and V 1 base, and 7 bases lay outside the gene matches. Germline CDR1 reads GTSNPN; CDR2 reads SVGIG (reference sequence). In DNA, the CDR3 is TGTGCCTGGAGTGCACACCCGGGACAGGGGTCACCCCTCCACTTT. Protein product: CAWSAHPGQGSPLHF.

The V and J genes are TRBV4-1 and TRBJ2-2; 9 nucleotides match TRBD2. V lost 1 base, J lost 4 bases, and 7 bases stayed unmatched. CDR1 is MGHRA, CDR2 YSYEKL, per germline. The length of the CDR3 is 17 residues. In DNA form, the CDR3 reads TGCGCCAGCAGCCAAGTCAACCTAGCGGGGTCCACCGGGGAGCTGTTTTTT. Translation gives CASSQVNLAGSTGELFF.

V and J are TRBV30 and TRBJ1-4; D possibly corresponds to TRBD1 (6 bases). V gave up 0 bases and J gave up 0 bases, with 11 bases separating them. This CDR3 spans 16 amino acids. Germline-derived CDR1 and CDR2 are GTSNPN and SVGIG (reference sequence). In DNA, the CDR3 is TGTGCCTGGAGTGTCTCGAGGACAGCAACTAATGAAAAACTGTTTTTT. Translated: CAWSVSRTATNEKLFF.

In its sample, this clone was seen a few times. The J gene is TRBJ1-1, the V gene TRBV27, with D tentatively TRBD1 (6 bases). V was trimmed by 4 bases and J by 5 bases, leaving 8 bases between them. This CDR3 is built from 12 residues. Germline CDR1 and CDR2: MNHEY and SMNVEV (reference sequence). As DNA, the CDR3 is TGTGCCAGCAGTTCCACAGGGACTGAAGCTTTCTTT. Protein: CASSSTGTEAFF.

The V gene is TRBV5-4, the J gene TRBJ1-5; the match to TRBD1 covers 7 bases. The CDR3 runs 17 residues. Germline-derived CDR1 and CDR2 are SGHNT and YYREEE (reference sequence). V gave up 5 bases and J gave up 0 bases; unmatched junction bases: 11. The CDR3 nucleotides read TGTGCCAGCAGTATGACAGGGAGGTTGGGTAGCAATCAGCCCCAGCATTTT. The encoded protein is CASSMTGRLGSNQPQHF.

The chain joins TRBV6-5 to TRBJ2-1; 10 bases align to TRBD1. Germline loops: CDR1 MNHEY, CDR2 SVGAGI. V was pared by 2 bases and J by 8 bases, with 6 bases of the junction left unmatched. The CDR3 is 15 residues long. CDR3 sequence: CASSYPGQGRDEQFF. In nucleotides, the CDR3 is TGTGCCAGCAGTTACCCGGGACAGGGGCGGGATGAGCAGTTCTTC.

Points on this clone: The junction and the germline gene differ at one end; a read error may be behind it. The chain combines TRBV6-6 with TRBJ2-1, with D possibly being TRBD2 (5 bases). Germline CDR1 reads MNHNY; CDR2 reads SVGAGI (reference sequence). The CDR3 extends over 14 amino acids. The DNA for the CDR3 is TGTGCCAGCAGTTACTCGCCCCTTGGCTCCCTGGAGGTCTTC. Translating it yields CASSYSPLGSLEVF.

This rearrangement joins TRBV5-1 to TRBJ1-1; D possibly corresponds to TRBD1 (6 bases). Trimming pared 3 bases from V and 0 bases from J, leaving 9 bases between. Germline V gives CDR1 SGHRS, CDR2 YFSETQ. The CDR3 sequence is 14 residues long. This chain's CDR3 is CASSYQGLNTEAFF. The CDR3 DNA sequence: TGCGCCAGCAGCTATCAGGGGCTGAACACTGAAGCTTTCTTT.

The genes are TRBV18 and TRBJ2-7, with D perhaps matching TRBD2 (6 bases). Germline lookup yields CDR1 KGHSH and CDR2 LQKENI. The V and J ends lost 0 bases and 3 bases respectively, with 18 bases between them. The CDR3 runs to 17 residues. The CDR3 sequence is CASSPPSRGNLNYEQYF. The CDR3 bases are TGTGCCAGCTCACCACCGAGTCGGGGGAACCTTAACTACGAGCAGTACTTC.

The chain joins TRBV10-2 to TRBJ1-5; TRBD1 might be the D (6 bases). The CDR3 contains 14 residues. Germline V gene data show CDR1 as WSHSY and CDR2 as SAAADI. Trimming removed 8 bases from V and 3 bases from J, with 14 bases in between. CDR3 in amino acids: CASGDNRLNQPQHF. The CDR3 DNA reads as TGCGCCAGCGGGGACAACCGACTCAATCAGCCCCAGCATTTT.

This clone came up once. The V call is TRBV28, the J call TRBJ2-7, with 9 bases aligning to TRBD2. The V gene end was trimmed by 4 bases and the J gene end by 4 bases; junction bases not matched to a gene: 11. The germline gives CDR1 MDHEN, CDR2 SYDVKM. The CDR3 covers 16 residues. For the CDR3, the DNA is TGTGCCAGCAGTTCCGCACAGACTAGCGGTACTTACGAGCAGTACTTC. Protein: CASSSAQTSGTYEQYF.

This sequence joins TRBV19 and TRBJ1-1; D is possibly TRBD1 (6 bases). This CDR3 spans 14 amino acids. Germline CDR1 LNHDA, CDR2 SQIVND (reference sequence). Between the trimmed V and J ends, which lost 3 bases and 3 bases, there was a span of 11 bases. CDR3 in DNA: TGTGCCAGTAGTATTGCGGGGGGCTACACTGAAGCTTTCTTT. Its translation: CASSIAGGYTEAFF.

The V call is TRBV6-5, the J call TRBJ2-7; no definite D call. Trimming shortened V by 0 bases and J by 4 bases, and 13 bases separated the two germline ends. The CDR3 contains 15 residues. Germline V gene data show CDR1 as MNHEY and CDR2 as SVGAGI. The CDR3 DNA is TGTGCCAGCAGTTACTCGAGGCTTCAGCAATACGAGCAGTACTTC. Its protein is CASSYSRLQQYEQYF.

Here the CDR3 reads CASSFNSGVLQETQYF. The CDR3 bases are TGTGCCAGCAGCTTTAATAGCGGGGTCCTCCAAGAGACCCAGTACTTC. V usage is TRBV7-6 and J usage is TRBJ2-5; 8 bases agree with TRBD2. V trimming: 3 bases; J trimming: 1 base; junction bases outside the gene matches: 7. Per the germline V gene, CDR1 is SGHVS and CDR2 is FNYEAQ. The CDR3 totals 16 residues.

The J gene is TRBJ2-1, the V gene TRBV5-4; no clear D. Trimming removed 3 bases from V and 1 base from J, with 5 bases in between. The CDR3 runs to 13 residues. Germline lookup yields CDR1 SGHNT and CDR2 YYREEE (reference sequence). CDR3 amino acids: CASSSTSYNEQFF. In nucleotides, the CDR3 is TGTGCCAGCAGCTCGACTTCCTACAATGAGCAGTTCTTC.

The rearrangement uses TRBV30 and TRBJ1-2; D may be TRBD1 (6 bases). V lost 0 bases and J lost 7, with 12 bases in between. The length of the CDR3 is 13 residues. CDR1 GTSNPN and CDR2 SVGIG come from the germline V gene (reference sequence). CDR3 sequence: CAWSVTGKGGYTF. DNA for the CDR3: TGTGCCTGGAGTGTAACAGGGAAGGGTGGCTACACCTTC. Variable domain in full (rest from reference TRBV30 and TRBJ1-2): SQTIHQWPATLVQPVGSPLSLECTVEGTSNPNLYWYRQAAGRGLQLLFYSVGIGQISSEVPQNLSASRPQDRQFILSSKKLLLSDSGFYLCAWSVTGKGGYTFGSGTRLTVV.

The chain combines TRBV18 with TRBJ1-2; TRBD1 matches 9 bases. V shed 5 bases and J 4 bases; nucleotides not matched to a gene: 2. The V gene's germline CDR1 is KGHSH and CDR2 LQKENI. CDR3 length equals 13 residues. CDR3 DNA: TGTGCCAGCTCAAAGGACAGGGGCTATGGCTACACCTTC. It is translated as CASSKDRGYGYTF.

The genes are TRBV30 and TRBJ2-6, with 8 bases matching TRBD1. Per the germline V gene, CDR1 is GTSNPN and CDR2 is SVGIG (reference sequence). The CDR3 is made up of 17 amino acids. V dropped 4 bases and J dropped 0; count of bases not matched to a gene: 8. This CDR3 reads CAWNSPGGYSGANVLTF. The CDR3 DNA sequence: TGTGCCTGGAATAGTCCAGGGGGCTACTCTGGGGCCAACGTCCTGACTTTC. The entire variable domain, with the rest obtained from reference TRBV30 and TRBJ2-6, is as follows: SQTIHQWPATLVQPVGSPLSLECTVEGTSNPNLYWYRQAAGRGLQLLFYSVGIGQISSEVPQNLSASRPQDRQFILSSKKLLLSDSGFYLCAWNSPGGYSGANVLTFGAGSRLTVL.

The chain employs TRBV18 and TRBJ2-3; D remains ambiguous. The germline gives CDR1 KGHSH, CDR2 LQKENI. V lost 6 bases and J 6 bases, leaving 13 bases between the germline ends. The CDR3 has 13 amino acids. The DNA of the CDR3 is TGTGCCAGCTCCCAATGGGCTACGGATACGCAGTATTTT. Translation gives CASSQWATDTQYF. Together with reference TRBV18 and TRBJ2-3, the CDR3 gives the full variable domain: NAGVMQNPRHLVRRRGQEARLRCSPMKGHSHVYWYRQLPEEGLKFMVYLQKENIIDESGMPKERFSAEFPKEGPSILRIQQVVRGDSAAYFCASSQWATDTQYFGPGTRLTVL.

This chain links TRBV4-1 with TRBJ1-5, with 8 bases matching TRBD1. Germline-derived CDR1 and CDR2 are MGHRA and YSYEKL. The V segment lost 1 base and the J segment 4 bases; nucleotides outside the gene matches: 6. This CDR3 region has 16 residues. The CDR3 reads CASSQVPTGGNQPQHF. In nucleotides, the CDR3 is TGCGCCAGCAGCCAAGTCCCCACAGGGGGGAATCAGCCCCAGCATTTT.

The chain carries TRBV7-8 and TRBJ2-7; 7 bases agree with TRBD2. The CDR3 extends over 14 amino acids. V shed 3 bases and J 2 bases; nucleotides not matched to a gene: 4. The germline V gene has CDR1 SGHVS and CDR2 FQNEAQ. The CDR3 loop reads CASSFGAGAYEQYF. CDR3 coding DNA: TGTGCCAGCAGCTTTGGTGCGGGGGCCTACGAGCAGTACTTC.

The chain joins TRBV7-8 to TRBJ2-7, with D possibly matching TRBD2 (5 bases). CDR1 is SGHVS and CDR2 is FQNEAQ in the germline V gene. V shed 2 bases and J shed 3 bases, with 11 bases lying between them. The CDR3 length is 14 residues. The CDR3 DNA reads TGTGCCAGCAGCTTACGGGAAGGAATCTACGAGCAGTACTTC. Its protein is CASSLREGIYEQYF.

The chain has TRBV5-6 and TRBJ2-1; 7 bases are a match to TRBD1. Germline CDR1 and CDR2: SGHDT and YYEEEE. The V and J ends lost 4 bases and 0 bases, in that order; junction bases with no gene match: 1. The CDR3 totals 14 residues. In nucleotides, the CDR3 is TGTGCCAGCAGCAGGGGGCTCTCCTACAATGAGCAGTTCTTC. It translates to CASSRGLSYNEQFF. The variable domain in full, with the rest retrieved from reference TRBV5-6 and TRBJ2-1, is DAGVTQSPTHLIKTRGQQVTLRCSPKSGHDTVSWYQQALGQGPQFIFQYYEEEERQRGNFPDRFSGHQFPNYSSELNVNALLLGDSALYLCASSRGLSYNEQFFGPGTRLTVL.

The chain has TRBV5-1 and TRBJ2-5; D not certain. The germline gives CDR1 SGHRS, CDR2 YFSETQ. The V end lost 0 bases, the J end lost 3 bases, and 9 bases lay between the germline ends. The CDR3 length is 14 residues. The CDR3 spells CASSLGQSEETQYF. CDR3 sequence (DNA): TGCGCCAGCAGCTTGGGTCAGTCCGAAGAGACCCAGTACTTC.

CDR3 nucleotides: TGTGCCAGCAGTTTTGCCGGAGGCTATAATGAAAAACTGTTTTTT. This translates into CASSFAGGYNEKLFF. This sequence joins TRBV28 and TRBJ1-4, with D uncertain. The germline gives CDR1 MDHEN, CDR2 SYDVKM. V was cut by 3 bases and J by 4 bases, with 12 bases left in between. This CDR3 has 15 residues.

The V call is TRBV5-1, the J call TRBJ2-1, with TRBD2 matching 11 bases. The CDR3 runs to 18 residues. Germline V CDR1 and CDR2: SGHRS, YFSETQ. With V trimmed by 4 bases and J by 0 bases, 9 bases remained unmatched. CDR3 amino acids: CASSRRLAGKSSYNEQFF. As DNA, the CDR3 is TGCGCCAGCAGCCGTCGACTAGCGGGGAAAAGCTCCTACAATGAGCAGTTCTTC.

The J gene is TRBJ2-5, the V gene TRBV19; 8 nucleotides align to TRBD2. The CDR3 runs to 16 residues. Germline lookup yields CDR1 LNHDA and CDR2 SQIVND (reference sequence). The J segment lost 4 bases and the V segment lost 1 base, leaving 8 bases of the junction unmatched. The CDR3 here is CASSIGTGLVSETQYF. As DNA, the CDR3 is TGTGCCAGTAGTATAGGAACGGGACTAGTATCAGAGACCCAGTACTTC.

This clone was seen a single time. This chain joins TRBV7-2 and TRBJ2-5, with 8 nucleotides matching TRBD1. The CDR3 sequence is 13 residues long. V gave up 5 bases and J gave up 6 bases; unmatched junction bases: 5. The germline V gene encodes CDR1 SGHTA and CDR2 FQGNSA. Here the CDR3 DNA reads TGTGCCAGCAGCCAGACAGGGGTGAAGACCCAGTACTTC. Protein product: CASSQTGVKTQYF.

The chain couples TRBV7-6 to TRBJ2-7, with 7 bases lining up with TRBD2. The germline gives CDR1 SGHVS, CDR2 FNYEAQ. This CDR3 is 15 amino acids long. The J segment lost 5 bases and the V segment lost 5 bases, leaving 12 bases of the junction unmatched. CDR3 in DNA: TGTGCCAGCAGCGAGATCGGCGGGAGCACAGACGAGCAGTACTTC. This gives the protein CASSEIGGSTDEQYF. The full variable domain, rest sourced from reference TRBV7-6 and TRBJ2-7, is GAGVSQSPRYKVTKRGQDVALRCDPISGHVSLYWYRQALGQGPEFLTYFNYEAQQDKSGLPNDRFSAERPEGSISTLTIQRTEQRDSAMYRCASSEIGGSTDEQYFGPGTRLTVT.

The chain links TRBV18 to TRBJ1-5; unclear D gene. V lost 3 bases and J lost 1, with 13 bases in between. The CDR3 is 16 residues long. Looked up from germline, CDR1 is KGHSH and CDR2 is LQKENI. The CDR3 sequence is CASSPSSSGSNQPQHF. The CDR3 DNA reads TGTGCCAGCTCACCTTCATCATCGGGGAGCAATCAGCCCCAGCATTTT.

J is TRBJ2-7 and V is TRBV7-8; 9 positions match TRBD1. Germline V lookup: CDR1 SGHVS, CDR2 FQNEAQ. The CDR3 loop spans 15 amino acids. V trimming: 1 base; J trimming: 3 bases; junction bases outside the gene matches: 4. The CDR3 reads CASSLGGTGRYEQYF. DNA of the CDR3: TGTGCCAGCAGCTTAGGCGGGACAGGGCGCTACGAGCAGTACTTC. The full variable domain, completed using reference TRBV7-8 and TRBJ2-7, is GAGVSQSPRYKVAKRGQDVALRCDPISGHVSLFWYQQALGQGPEFLTYFQNEAQLDKSGLPSDRFFAERPEGSVSTLKIQRTQQEDSAVYLCASSLGGTGRYEQYFGPGTRLTVT.

This clone was counted a single time. The chain carries TRBV2 and TRBJ2-1, with 8 bases that match TRBD1. V gave up 3 bases and J gave up 2 bases; unmatched junction bases: 9. CDR1 is SNHLY and CDR2 is FYNNEI in the germline V gene. The CDR3 loop spans 17 amino acids. The CDR3 protein is CASSDLAGGPPYNEQFF. In nucleotides, the CDR3 is TGTGCCAGCAGTGATCTGGCAGGGGGCCCCCCCTACAATGAGCAGTTCTTC.